These 10 T cell receptor beta chains share one sample of origin, sequenced in a study of regulatory T cells in long-lasting Graves disease. The authors built TCR beta libraries using iRepertoire HTBI primers and Arm-PCR of CDR3 regions. TCRdb called the multiplex PCR reads again in MiXCR, with one record for every CDR3 protein. In the table there are under 350,000 distinct CDR3 sequences, around 21% of which are singletons. The time point here: persistent/refractory GD, antithyroid drugs over 5 years with positive TRAb. The authors made the TCR library using RNA they extracted from PBMCs. Sequenced here: peripheral blood mononuclear cells (PBMCs), sampled when the disease was refractory, from a patient treated with antithyroid drugs. The origin of the receptors is a female donor with Graves disease.

This clonotype appeared many times. This sequence joins TRBV30 and TRBJ2-2; 9 bases agree with TRBD1. The CDR3 runs 13 residues. Trimming at V came to 5 bases and at J to 5 bases, leaving 3 bases not matched to a gene. The germline V gene encodes CDR1 GTSNPN and CDR2 SVGIG (reference sequence). Here the CDR3 reads CAWLTGGTGELFF. CDR3 DNA: TGTGCCTGGTTGACAGGGGGAACCGGGGAGCTGTTTTTT.

As regards this clonotype: This could be a read error, since a much larger clone is one nucleotide away. J is TRBJ2-7 and V is TRBV6-1; 8 nucleotides match TRBD1. V lost 7 bases to trimming and J lost 2 bases; unmatched junction nucleotides: 4. From germline, CDR1 is MNHNS and CDR2 SASEGT. This CDR3 comprises 13 residues. The CDR3 DNA is TGTGCCAGCATGCAGGGGGCACCCTACGAGCAGTACTTC. Translated, it gives CASMQGAPYEQYF.

The table lists this clonotype with many counts. This chain connects TRBV7-9 to TRBJ2-2; 8 bases line up with TRBD1. The J segment lost 4 bases and the V segment lost 3 bases, leaving 7 bases of the junction unmatched. The length of the CDR3 is 16 residues. The germline V gene encodes CDR1 SEHNR and CDR2 FQNEAQ (reference sequence). The CDR3 bases are TGTGCCAGCAGCTTTCCAAGGACAGGGCCCACCGGGGAGCTGTTTTTT. It codes for CASSFPRTGPTGELFF.

This clonotype was found a few times. V and J are TRBV13 and TRBJ2-7; 8 bases are shared with TRBD2. V was pared by 2 bases and J by 3 bases, with 6 bases of the junction left unmatched. Germline V CDR1 and CDR2: PRHDT, FYEKMQ (reference sequence). CDR3 size: 15 residues. Here the CDR3 DNA reads TGTGCCAGCAGCTTATCACTAGCGGATCACTACGAGCAGTACTTC. Translating gives CASSLSLADHYEQYF.

In this sample, this clonotype turned up many times. The chain has TRBV24-1 and TRBJ1-5; 7 positions match TRBD1. V shed 3 bases, J shed 2 bases, and the junction held 6 bases outside the gene matches. The germline V gene encodes CDR1 KGHDR and CDR2 SFDVKD. CDR3 length equals 16 residues. CDR3 sequence reads: CATSDTTGSGNQPQHF. DNA for the CDR3: TGTGCCACCAGTGATACGACAGGGTCGGGCAATCAGCCCCAGCATTTT.

This clonotype was recorded many times. The V and J genes are TRBV28 and TRBJ2-7; D gene unclear. V shed 6 bases and J shed 2 bases, with 14 bases lying between them. The length of the CDR3 is 14 residues. CDR1 is MDHEN and CDR2 is SYDVKM in the germline V gene. In nucleotides, the CDR3 is TGTGCCAGCAGCGGACCGAAAGCCACCTACGAGCAGTACTTC. This translates into CASSGPKATYEQYF.

This chain connects TRBV24-1 to TRBJ2-3; TRBD1 matches 12 bases. The CDR3 consists of 14 residues. V lost 4 bases and J lost 7; bases outside the gene matches: 2. Germline V gene lookup returns CDR1 KGHDR and CDR2 SFDVKD. The CDR3 region has the DNA TGTGCCACCAGTGAGGGGGACAGGGGGCATACGCAGTATTTT. Translation: CATSEGDRGHTQYF.

This clonotype was picked up many times. This sequence joins TRBV12-3 or TRBV12-4 and TRBJ2-7; tentative D call: TRBD1 (6 bases). The CDR3 is 14 amino acids. Trimming cost V 7 bases and J 0 bases, with 13 bases left between them. Here the CDR3 reads CASTTDRLSYEQYF. CDR3 nucleotides: TGTGCCAGCACCACCGACAGGCTCTCCTACGAGCAGTACTTC.

This chain connects TRBV11-2 to TRBJ2-7; the D gene could be TRBD1 or TRBD2 (5 bases each). The CDR3 sequence is 16 residues long. Germline V gene sequence: CDR1 SGHAT, CDR2 FQNNGV. The V end was cut by 4 bases, the J end by 2 bases, with 18 bases between. The chain's CDR3 is CASSSLKGSPPYEQYF. DNA of the CDR3: TGTGCCAGCAGCTCCCTCAAGGGGAGCCCTCCCTACGAGCAGTACTTC.

The J gene is TRBJ2-5, the V gene TRBV4-2; 14 nucleotides line up with TRBD2. The germline gives CDR1 LGHNA, CDR2 YNFKEQ. V lost 4 bases to trimming and J lost 6 bases; unmatched junction nucleotides: 7. The length of the CDR3 is 16 residues. This CDR3 is CASSPGLAGVTQTQYF. The CDR3 DNA reads TGTGCCAGCAGCCCGGGACTAGCGGGAGTAACGCAGACCCAGTACTTC.